A single sample is the source of the 21 T cell receptor beta chains below, sequenced in a study of cytomegalovirus exposure and HLA in healthy donors. Both 60 Vbeta primers and 13 Jbeta primers went into the PCR. Generated by immunoSEQ multiplex PCR, the TCRdb table keeps only in-frame clones and is missing some. The table includes roughly 100,000 clones, about 81% detected once. Sequenced sample: PBMCs. Receptor source: a male donor in good health and CMV-seropositive.

This clone was seen a handful of times. The V gene is TRBV5-1, the J gene TRBJ2-7; D gene ambiguous. Germline V gives CDR1 SGHRS, CDR2 YFSETQ. V was pared by 4 bases and J by 3 bases, with 20 bases between. This CDR3 contains 16 residues. The CDR3 DNA sequence: TGCGCCAGCAGCCCAACAGCCTTGGGTGGCTACTACGAGCAGTACTTC. Amino acid sequence: CASSPTALGGYYEQYF.

The V gene is TRBV5-1, the J gene TRBJ2-3, with 10 bases identical to TRBD2. The CDR3 totals 17 residues. The trim removed 0 bases at V and 1 base at J, leaving 5 bases unmatched. Germline assignment: CDR1 SGHRS and CDR2 YFSETQ. The CDR3 bases are TGCGCCAGCAGCTTGGGACTTCTAGCGGGGGGCACAGATACGCAGTATTTT. Translation: CASSLGLLAGGTDTQYF.

This clone was picked up a small number of times. This chain joins TRBV7-8 and TRBJ1-1; unclear D gene. Germline-derived CDR1 and CDR2 are SGHVS and FQNEAQ. Trimming stripped 2 bases from V and 4 bases from J, with 14 bases between. The CDR3 totals 15 residues. CDR3 amino acids: CASSLRAGGSTEAFF. CDR3 DNA sequence: TGTGCCAGCAGCTTAAGGGCGGGTGGAAGCACTGAAGCTTTCTTT.

This clone was picked up a small number of times. The chain carries TRBV2 and TRBJ2-6; D perhaps matches TRBD2 (6 bases). Trimming pared 6 bases from V and 2 bases from J, leaving 11 bases between. The CDR3 spans 15 residues. Germline V gene lookup returns CDR1 SNHLY and CDR2 FYNNEI. CDR3 loop: CASSGGVAGANVLTF. The CDR3 coding sequence is TGTGCCAGCAGCGGAGGGGTTGCTGGGGCCAACGTCCTGACTTTC.

This clone appeared a few times. This rearrangement joins TRBV15 to TRBJ2-3; 9 bases line up with TRBD1. The CDR3 totals 17 residues. The junction had 6 bases not matched to a gene; V was cut back by 1 base and J by 1 base. CDR1 is LNHNV and CDR2 is YYDKDF in the germline V gene (reference sequence). The CDR3 here is CATSRGSRTGGTDTQYF. The CDR3 DNA reads as TGTGCCACCAGCAGAGGCAGCCGGACAGGGGGCACAGATACGCAGTATTTT.

This chain connects TRBV19 to TRBJ1-5; TRBD1 matches 12 bases. Germline V lookup: CDR1 LNHDA, CDR2 SQIVND (reference sequence). V lost 5 bases to trimming and J lost 5 bases; unmatched junction nucleotides: 7. The CDR3 consists of 16 residues. The CDR3: CASSDPGQGAHQPQHF. Here the CDR3 DNA reads TGTGCCAGTAGTGATCCGGGACAGGGGGCTCATCAGCCCCAGCATTTT.

The rearrangement joins TRBV5-1 to TRBJ2-3; TRBD2 matches at 10 bases. CDR3 length: 17 residues. V dropped 1 base and J dropped 1; count of bases not matched to a gene: 6. Per germline, CDR1 SGHRS and CDR2 YFSETQ. The CDR3 loop is CASSLLLAGDGTDTQYF. Here the CDR3 DNA reads TGCGCCAGCAGCTTGCTCCTAGCGGGAGACGGCACAGATACGCAGTATTTT. The full variable domain, completed using reference TRBV5-1 and TRBJ2-3, is KAGVTQTPRYLIKTRGQQVTLSCSPISGHRSVSWYQQTPGQGLQFLFEYFSETQRNKGNFPGRFSGRQFSNSRSEMNVSTLELGDSALYLCASSLLLAGDGTDTQYFGPGTRLTVL.

The V and J genes are TRBV5-1 and TRBJ2-1, with D tentatively TRBD1 (5 bases). CDR3 length: 15 residues. Between the trimmed V and J ends, which lost 1 base and 9 bases, there was a span of 17 bases. Looked up from germline, CDR1 is SGHRS and CDR2 is YFSETQ. DNA of the CDR3: TGCGCCAGCAGCTTGTGGCCAGGGTTGTTCGGTGAGCAGTTCTTC. Encoded protein: CASSLWPGLFGEQFF.

The genes are TRBV6-6 and TRBJ2-2, with TRBD2 matching 7 bases. The CDR3 spans 15 residues. CDR1 and CDR2 from the germline V gene are MNHNY and SVGAGI (reference sequence). CDR3 loop: CASSLWASGTGELFF. The CDR3 DNA sequence: TGTGCTAGTTCCCTCTGGGCTAGCGGAACCGGGGAGCTGTTTTTT.

The CDR3 nucleotides read TGTGCCAGCAGTAAGGGACAGGGGGCCTTGGAGACCCAGTACTTC. This translates into CASSKGQGALETQYF. The chain joins TRBV6-6 to TRBJ2-5; 12 bases fit TRBD1. Germline V gene data show CDR1 as MNHNY and CDR2 as SVGAGI (reference sequence). This CDR3 contains 15 residues. Trimming removed 5 bases from V and 5 bases from J; junction bases left unmatched: 6.

The genes are TRBV12-5 and TRBJ2-3; 7 nucleotides line up with TRBD2. Germline-derived CDR1 and CDR2 are LGHNT and FRNRAP. The trim removed 6 bases at V and 0 bases at J, leaving 6 bases unmatched. This CDR3 has 15 residues. For the CDR3, the DNA is TGTGCTAGTGGGAACTGGGGGGGAAGCACAGATACGCAGTATTTT. Residues: CASGNWGGSTDTQYF.

The genes are TRBV6-1 and TRBJ2-1, with 9 bases aligning to TRBD1. The trim removed 8 bases at V and 8 bases at J, leaving 13 bases unmatched. This CDR3 is built from 15 residues. Per the germline V gene, CDR1 is MNHNS and CDR2 is SASEGT. The DNA for the CDR3 is TGTGCCAGCGGCCTAAATGGACAGGGGATATATGAGCAGTTCTTC. Amino acid sequence: CASGLNGQGIYEQFF.

The genes are TRBV7-9 and TRBJ2-1; 10 positions agree with TRBD2. The V gene's germline CDR1 is SEHNR and CDR2 FQNEAQ (reference sequence). The CDR3 is 16 amino acids. Trimming at V came to 3 bases and at J to 2 bases, leaving 4 bases not matched to a gene. In DNA, the CDR3 is TGTGCCAGCAGCTTTTTCAGCGGGGGGGCCTACAATGAGCAGTTCTTC. Its translation is CASSFFSGGAYNEQFF.

The chain recombines TRBV4-3 with TRBJ2-7; D is unresolved. From germline, CDR1 is LGHNA and CDR2 YSLEER. The CDR3 consists of 16 residues. The V end lost 0 bases, the J end lost 3 bases, and 15 bases lay between the germline ends. The CDR3 DNA sequence: TGCGCCAGCAGCCAAGAGGAGCGCTCTGAAGGCTACGAGCAGTACTTC. Translated, it gives CASSQEERSEGYEQYF.

The gene calls are TRBV5-1 and TRBJ1-1; D possibly corresponds to TRBD1 (5 bases). Germline V CDR1 and CDR2: SGHRS, YFSETQ. CDR3 length: 13 residues. Trimming took off 2 bases at V and 6 bases at J, with 11 bases between the two ends. The CDR3 nucleotides are TGCGCCAGCAGCTTACGGGGGGTGGCTGAAGCTTTCTTT. Its protein product is CASSLRGVAEAFF. Filled out from reference TRBV5-1 and TRBJ1-1, the complete variable domain reads KAGVTQTPRYLIKTRGQQVTLSCSPISGHRSVSWYQQTPGQGLQFLFEYFSETQRNKGNFPGRFSGRQFSNSRSEMNVSTLELGDSALYLCASSLRGVAEAFFGQGTRLTVV.

This chain links TRBV28 with TRBJ2-7, with 8 nucleotides matching TRBD1. Germline values: CDR1 MDHEN, CDR2 SYDVKM. V dropped 6 bases and J dropped 4; count of bases not matched to a gene: 11. The CDR3 contains 15 residues. The DNA of the CDR3 is TGTGCCAGCAGGTCGGACCAGGGGGCTAGGTACGAGCAGTACTTC. Its translation: CASRSDQGARYEQYF.

V and J are TRBV2 and TRBJ2-7; a possible D gene is TRBD2 (5 bases). Trimming stripped 7 bases from V and 4 bases from J, with 20 bases between. Germline V lookup: CDR1 SNHLY, CDR2 FYNNEI. The CDR3 spans 15 residues. The CDR3 DNA reads as TGTGCCAGCATGAGGGATTTAAATAAACTATACGAGCAGTACTTC. Residues: CASMRDLNKLYEQYF.

This sequence joins TRBV4-1 and TRBJ1-2; 12 positions agree with TRBD1. V lost 0 bases to trimming and J lost 2 bases; unmatched junction nucleotides: 7. This CDR3 is 18 amino acids long. Germline CDR1 and CDR2: MGHRA and YSYEKL. CDR3 sequence: CASSQDEGQGAANYGYTF. The DNA for the CDR3 is TGCGCCAGCAGCCAAGATGAGGGACAGGGGGCCGCAAACTATGGCTACACCTTC.

The rearrangement uses TRBV7-9 and TRBJ2-7; TRBD1 agrees at 10 bases. This CDR3 comprises 15 residues. Germline V gene sequence: CDR1 SEHNR, CDR2 FQNEAQ (reference sequence). V lost 4 bases and J lost 5; bases outside the gene matches: 8. The CDR3 reads CASSSRGTGAHEQYF. Here the CDR3 DNA reads TGTGCCAGCAGCTCCCGGGGGACAGGGGCCCACGAGCAGTACTTC.

Comments on this clone: Other DNA sequences of this sample code for an identical CDR3. V and J are TRBV6-5 and TRBJ1-5, with D tentatively TRBD1 (5 bases). The CDR3 runs to 14 residues. Germline assignment: CDR1 MNHEY and CDR2 SVGAGI. Trimming shortened V by 2 bases and J by 2 bases, and 7 bases separated the two germline ends. The CDR3 is CASSYGGGNQPQHF. Written as DNA, the CDR3 is TGTGCCAGCAGTTACGGAGGGGGCAATCAGCCCCAGCATTTT.

The V gene is TRBV7-8, the J gene TRBJ1-5; no definite D call. The CDR3 sequence is 15 residues long. Trimming stripped 5 bases from V and 6 bases from J, with 17 bases between. Germline V CDR1 and CDR2: SGHVS, FQNEAQ. CDR3 region: CASSPVSRASQPQHF. The CDR3 DNA reads TGTGCCAGCAGCCCCGTTTCGAGGGCTAGTCAGCCCCAGCATTTT.